This T cell receptor (beta chain) emerged from a study of T cell repertoires in cytomegalovirus infection (dated by TCRdb to about 2019). Looking at the study overall: The peptide stimulations were aimed at well-studied HLA-B-restricted epitopes as well as recently identified HLA-C-restricted CMV epitopes, whose presentation resists viral immunomodulation. The HLA type of each donor mattered for the analysis, because public TCR beta signatures pointed to carriage of CMV infection along with the matching HLA type. What the authors observed across the whole study: The ex vivo response was dominated by HLA-C-restricted CMV-specific TCR beta clonotypes, and the single most frequent clonotype in two of eight donors was supplied by these HLA-C-restricted clonotypes. In both this cohort and an independent roughly 350-donor cohort, the cumulative frequency of public TCR beta family members distinguished carriers of CMV infection plus the relevant HLA type.

From cysteine to phenylalanine, the CDR3 is 16 amino acids long. Here the CDR3 DNA is all that survives: 48 bases in frame from base 1. V loses 5 bases of germline sequence and J loses 7 bases, and the interval between the two ends is 21 bases. Sequencing relied on an Illumina HiSeq 1500. TCRdb redid the processing of the public reads, applying fastp at Q25 and MiXCR, and retained in-frame beta chains. Rows are unified per CDR3 protein, each entry keeping the most common DNA and genes. The sample table shows around 540,000 distinct CDR3 sequences, and 33% are seen once. Around a sixth of the sample is in the top ten clones. For this clonotype: Its antigen has not been determined. Base qualities are not at hand, and no much larger clone is one base apart.

Taken with the paper, the label for treatment or condition translates to: in vitro stimulation with specific CMV peptide epitopes to enrich CMV-specific T cells. The origin of this receptor is a human donor in good health (CMV status not recorded). Some clones in this sample may be carry-over from other donors' samples. The material sequenced was cultured PBMCs, taken from culture after CMV antigen stimulation. Here the chain combines TRBV12-3 or TRBV12-4 and TRBJ2-1, with TRBD2 as a weak D call on 5 bases. This receptor has the CDR3 CASSPGSTAAPNEQFF. The DNA sequence is as follows: TGTGCCAGCAGTCCTGGGAGTACAGCGGCCCCTAATGAGCAGTTCTTC.